A selection of T cell receptor beta chains follows, all from one sample in a study of T-cell memory formation after mild COVID-19. Using its own MiXCR run on the 5' RACE reads, TCRdb lists one record per CDR3 protein. The table shows under 650,000 distinct CDR3 sequences, with about 20% occurring only once. The sample was PBMCs or a T cell subset sorted from them (not recorded which). The receptors here all came from an adult woman who had mild COVID-19 (a few samples of this study predate the infection). Cell type and time point are not known. CDR3s include the opening cysteine and the closing phenylalanine or tryptophan. D genes are given only for firm matches. Some rows mark clone size as missing; the rest say once, few, many or name a class of expanded clone.

J gene: TRBJ2-6; V gene: TRBV7-2; D gene: TRBD1; clone size: few; CDR3 protein: CASSFGQGWSGANVLTF; CDR3 DNA: TGTGCCAGCAGCTTTGGACAGGGATGGTCTGGGGCCAACGTCCTGACTTTC
J gene: TRBJ1-5; V gene: TRBV6-6; D gene: NA; clone size: NA; CDR3 protein: CASSWGGENQPQHF; CDR3 DNA: TGTGCCAGCAGCTGGGGGGGGGAAAATCAGCCCCAGCATTTT
J gene: TRBJ1-5; V gene: TRBV12-3/TRBV12-4; D gene: TRBD1; clone size: many; CDR3 protein: CASSLDRDSQPQHF; CDR3 DNA: TGTGCCAGCAGTTTGGACAGGGACAGTCAGCCCCAGCATTTT
J gene: TRBJ1-3; V gene: TRBV20-1; D gene: NA; clone size: once; CDR3 protein: CSARSGPGNTIYF; CDR3 DNA: TGCAGTGCTAGGTCCGGGCCAGGAAACACCATATATTTT
J gene: TRBJ2-3; V gene: TRBV7-7; D gene: NA; clone size: NA; CDR3 protein: CASSGKGDTQYF; CDR3 DNA: TGTGCTAGCAGCGGCAAGGGGGATACGCAGTATTTT
J gene: TRBJ2-7; V gene: TRBV15; D gene: TRBD1; clone size: NA; CDR3 protein: CATSRPGQGSSYEQYF; CDR3 DNA: TGTGCCACCAGCAGGCCGGGACAGGGGAGCTCCTACGAGCAGTACTTC
J gene: TRBJ2-1; V gene: TRBV5-1; D gene: NA; clone size: NA; CDR3 protein: CASSLAHRGAGSYNEQFF; CDR3 DNA: TGCGCCAGCAGCTTGGCTCACAGAGGGGCGGGCTCCTACAATGAGCAGTTCTTC
J gene: TRBJ1-2; V gene: TRBV11-1; D gene: NA; clone size: few; CDR3 protein: CASSHTLGYGYTF; CDR3 DNA: TGTGCCAGCAGCCACACGCTGGGCTATGGCTACACCTTC
J gene: TRBJ1-2; V gene: TRBV6-1; D gene: NA; clone size: few; CDR3 protein: CASRQDFGYGYTF; CDR3 DNA: TGTGCCAGCAGACAGGACTTTGGCTATGGCTACACCTTC
J gene: TRBJ2-7; V gene: TRBV6-5; D gene: NA; clone size: NA; CDR3 protein: CASSYQTQGSHEQYF; CDR3 DNA: TGTGCCAGCAGTTACCAGACACAAGGATCCCACGAGCAGTACTTC